Below are 21 T cell receptor beta chains sequenced from a single sample in a study of CD8 T cells in ankylosing spondylitis. Study results and limitations: Blood of patients with ankylosing spondylitis appeared to be characterized by a TCR beta motif of several highly homologous variants.

No cognate antigen is known for these TCRs. Each CDR3 protein gets one entry after TCRdb re-called the 5' RACE reads with MiXCR. The sample has about 500,000 distinct CDR3 sequences, roughly 13% seen once. Material for sequencing was blood, either unsorted or a sorted T cell fraction (not recorded which). The receptors derive from a male donor with ankylosing spondylitis.

This clonotype came up a few times. The chain is built from TRBV24-1 and TRBJ2-2, with D uncertain. CDR1 is KGHDR and CDR2 is SFDVKD in the germline V gene. There are 14 residues in the CDR3. Trimming removed 2 bases at V and 7 bases at J, with 10 bases between. CDR3 in amino acids: CATSDSRTIGELFF. For the CDR3, the DNA is TGTGCCACCAGTGATTCGCGAACTATCGGGGAGCTGTTTTTT.

This clonotype was counted at least ten times. J is TRBJ1-1 and V is TRBV5-1; 7 nucleotides agree with TRBD1. J was trimmed by 1 base and V by 4 bases; bases with no gene match: 7. This CDR3 is 15 amino acids long. CDR1 SGHRS and CDR2 YFSETQ come from the germline V gene. CDR3 nucleotide sequence: TGCGCCAGCAGCCAGGAGGGGGCACAGAACACTGAAGCTTTCTTT. Amino acid sequence: CASSQEGAQNTEAFF.

The V call is TRBV5-1, the J call TRBJ2-6; D is possibly TRBD1 (6 bases). V was trimmed by 0 bases and J by 6 bases, leaving 13 bases between them. The germline CDR1 and CDR2 sequences are SGHRS and YFSETQ. This CDR3 comprises 16 residues. The CDR3 sequence is CASSLGDTGSANVLTF. DNA for the CDR3: TGCGCCAGCAGCTTGGGGGACACCGGATCGGCCAACGTCCTGACTTTC.

Only a few counts were recorded for this clonotype. The chain recombines TRBV20-1 with TRBJ2-7, with 7 bases aligning to TRBD1. The trim removed 5 bases at V and 3 bases at J, leaving 7 bases unmatched. The germline V gene has CDR1 DFQATT and CDR2 SNEGSKA (reference sequence). CDR3 size: 13 residues. The CDR3 coding sequence is TGCAGTGCTCCTCAAAGACAGGGCTACGAGCAGTACTTC. Protein: CSAPQRQGYEQYF.

This clonotype was detected only a few times. The V call is TRBV18, the J call TRBJ1-2; D uncertain. This CDR3 has 15 residues. The V end was cut by 1 base, the J end by 2 bases, with 11 bases between. Germline V lookup: CDR1 KGHSH, CDR2 LQKENI. The CDR3 DNA is TGTGCCAGCTCACCACGTATAGACAAAAACTATGGCTACACCTTC. Translating gives CASSPRIDKNYGYTF.

This clonotype has only a few counts. The chain links TRBV2 to TRBJ2-7, with D tentatively TRBD2 (5 bases). The CDR3 runs 13 residues. The germline V gene encodes CDR1 SNHLY and CDR2 FYNNEI. The V end was cut by 4 bases, the J end by 7 bases, with 14 bases between. The CDR3 DNA sequence: TGTGCCAGCAGTGTTGGGGAGTACGGGGAGCAGTACTTC. Encoded protein: CASSVGEYGEQYF.

This clonotype showed up many times. V is TRBV7-2 and J is TRBJ2-3, with no clear D. This CDR3 is 14 amino acids long. Germline CDR1 and CDR2: SGHTA and FQGNSA. Between the trimmed V and J ends, which lost 1 base and 2 bases, there was a span of 7 bases. The chain's CDR3 is CASSLGFLTDTQYF. CDR3 in DNA: TGTGCCAGCAGCTTAGGCTTTCTCACAGATACGCAGTATTTT.

This clonotype was seen a handful of times. The J gene is TRBJ2-1, the V gene TRBV12-3 or TRBV12-4; 13 nucleotides match TRBD2. CDR3 size: 20 residues. Losses at the gene ends were 1 base for V and 2 bases for J; bases not matched to a gene: 11. The chain's CDR3 is CASSLVTLAGGSQAYNEQFF. DNA of the CDR3: TGTGCCAGCAGTTTAGTGACACTAGCGGGAGGGTCCCAGGCCTACAATGAGCAGTTCTTC.

This clonotype was seen more than once but under ten times. The chain is built from TRBV9 and TRBJ2-1; D is unclear. CDR1 and CDR2 (germline): SGDLS, YYNGEE. This CDR3 has 16 residues. Between the trimmed V and J ends, which lost 2 bases and 5 bases, there was a span of 17 bases. DNA for the CDR3: TGTGCCAGCAGCGTCCATGACATTATCCTGGACAATGAGCAGTTCTTC. Protein: CASSVHDIILDNEQFF.

This clonotype was recorded a few times. The chain links TRBV18 to TRBJ1-1; TRBD1 might be the D (5 bases). Germline CDR1 reads KGHSH; CDR2 reads LQKENI. V was trimmed by 6 bases and J by 1 base, leaving 15 bases between them. This CDR3 has 15 amino acids. CDR3 sequence: CASSRRGKANTEAFF. The CDR3 DNA reads as TGTGCCAGCTCGCGGAGGGGCAAGGCGAACACTGAAGCTTTCTTT. Looking up the rest from reference TRBV18 and TRBJ1-1 gives the full variable domain: NAGVMQNPRHLVRRRGQEARLRCSPMKGHSHVYWYRQLPEEGLKFMVYLQKENIIDESGMPKERFSAEFPKEGPSILRIQQVVRGDSAAYFCASSRRGKANTEAFFGQGTRLTVV.

This clonotype showed up many times. The CDR3 reads CASRGVGVDDNYEQYF. The CDR3 nucleotides are TGTGCCAGCAGGGGGGTAGGGGTCGATGACAACTACGAGCAGTACTTC. V usage is TRBV11-2 and J usage is TRBJ2-7, with D tentatively TRBD1 or TRBD2 (5 bases each). Trimming removed 6 bases at V and 3 bases at J, with 21 bases between. The CDR3 consists of 16 residues. Germline CDR1 and CDR2: SGHAT and FQNNGV. The full variable domain, with the rest looked up from reference TRBV11-2 and TRBJ2-7, is EAGVAQSPRYKIIEKRQSVAFWCNPISGHATLYWYQQILGQGPKLLIQFQNNGVVDDSQLPKDRFSAERLKGVDSTLKIQPAKLEDSAVYLCASRGVGVDDNYEQYFGPGTRLTVT.

This clonotype was observed at least ten times. V is TRBV7-6 and J is TRBJ2-2; a possible D gene is TRBD2 (5 bases). Looked up from germline, CDR1 is SGHVS and CDR2 is FNYEAQ. V gave up 0 bases and J gave up 7 bases, with 6 bases separating them. The CDR3 contains 13 residues. This chain's CDR3 is CASSLASVGELFF. The CDR3 DNA reads TGTGCCAGCAGCTTAGCTAGCGTCGGGGAGCTGTTTTTT.

This clonotype was seen only a few times. The rearrangement uses TRBV5-6 and TRBJ2-7, with 13 bases identical to TRBD2. CDR3 length: 14 amino acids. J was trimmed by 3 bases and V by 4 bases; bases with no gene match: 1. Germline assignment: CDR1 SGHDT and CDR2 YYEEEE. CDR3 sequence: CASSGLAGVYEQYF. The CDR3 DNA is TGTGCCAGCAGCGGACTAGCGGGAGTCTACGAGCAGTACTTC.

This clonotype was counted only a few times. This chain connects TRBV24-1 to TRBJ2-5, with 12 bases identical to TRBD2. The junction had 2 bases not matched to a gene; V was cut back by 3 bases and J by 4 bases. The CDR3 has 15 amino acids. CDR1 KGHDR and CDR2 SFDVKD come from the germline V gene. CDR3 bases: TGTGCCACCAGTGATCCGGGACTAGCGGGAGAGACCCAGTACTTC. Protein product: CATSDPGLAGETQYF.

This clonotype was counted between two and nine times. The chain's CDR3 is CSVGTSNTGELFF. The DNA for the CDR3 is TGCAGCGTCGGGACATCCAACACCGGGGAGCTGTTTTTT. The chain uses TRBV29-1 and TRBJ2-2, with D possibly TRBD1 on 6 matching bases. V dropped 6 bases and J dropped 2 bases, with 10 bases sitting between them. CDR1 and CDR2 (germline): SQVTM, ANQGSEA. CDR3 length: 13 amino acids.

This clonotype was counted a few times. V is TRBV20-1 and J is TRBJ2-2; D is possibly TRBD2 (5 bases). The germline V gene encodes CDR1 DFQATT and CDR2 SNEGSKA (reference sequence). The CDR3 contains 15 residues. V lost 0 bases and J lost 7, with 15 bases in between. The CDR3 is CSARDPRDYDGELFF. The CDR3 nucleotides are TGCAGTGCTAGAGATCCGCGTGACTATGACGGGGAGCTGTTTTTT.

The J gene is TRBJ2-2, the V gene TRBV6-2 or TRBV6-3; perhaps TRBD2 as D (5 bases). V was cut by 3 bases and J by 1 base, with 12 bases left in between. The V gene's germline CDR1 is MNHEY and CDR2 SVGEGT. The CDR3 runs 16 residues. The CDR3 reads CASSYSAGLNTGELFF. DNA for the CDR3: TGTGCCAGCAGTTATTCCGCGGGTCTGAACACCGGGGAGCTGTTTTTT.

The chain links TRBV7-9 to TRBJ2-1; 9 nucleotides line up with TRBD2. V was pared by 5 bases and J by 9 bases, with 11 bases of the junction left unmatched. CDR3 length: 15 amino acids. Germline CDR1 is SEHNR and CDR2 is FQNEAQ (reference sequence). The CDR3 DNA follows: TGTGCCAGCAGCGAACGGGGGACTAGCTCGGGTGAGCAGTTCTTC. This gives the protein CASSERGTSSGEQFF. The full variable domain, completed using reference TRBV7-9 and TRBJ2-1, is DTGVSQNPRHKITKRGQNVTFRCDPISEHNRLYWYRQTLGQGPEFLTYFQNEAQLEKSRLLSDRFSAERPKGSFSTLEIQRTEQGDSAMYLCASSERGTSSGEQFFGPGTRLTVL.

The chain is built from TRBV5-6 and TRBJ2-1, with a possible D match to TRBD2 (7 bases). The CDR3 loop spans 15 amino acids. Trimming stripped 4 bases from V and 6 bases from J, with 17 bases between. Germline lookup yields CDR1 SGHDT and CDR2 YYEEEE. CDR3 sequence (DNA): TGTGCCAGCAGCCGGGGGGCGGGATCCCTCAATGAGCAGTTCTTC. Its translation is CASSRGAGSLNEQFF.

In this sample, this clonotype turned up a few times. This sequence joins TRBV10-3 and TRBJ2-5; D remains ambiguous. Deletions cut 10 bases from V and 3 bases from J, with 9 bases between. The length of the CDR3 is 11 residues. Germline loops: CDR1 ENHRY, CDR2 SYGVKD. CDR3 sequence (DNA): TGTGCCACCGGAAGAAAAGAGACCCAGTACTTC. Translated: CATGRKETQYF.

This chain connects TRBV29-1 to TRBJ2-1; no clear D. CDR3 length: 12 residues. Germline V gene sequence: CDR1 SQVTM, CDR2 ANQGSEA. V lost 5 bases, J lost 7 bases, and 12 bases lay in between. This CDR3 is CSVWLVLNEQFF. In DNA, the CDR3 is TGCAGCGTTTGGCTAGTGCTTAATGAGCAGTTCTTC.